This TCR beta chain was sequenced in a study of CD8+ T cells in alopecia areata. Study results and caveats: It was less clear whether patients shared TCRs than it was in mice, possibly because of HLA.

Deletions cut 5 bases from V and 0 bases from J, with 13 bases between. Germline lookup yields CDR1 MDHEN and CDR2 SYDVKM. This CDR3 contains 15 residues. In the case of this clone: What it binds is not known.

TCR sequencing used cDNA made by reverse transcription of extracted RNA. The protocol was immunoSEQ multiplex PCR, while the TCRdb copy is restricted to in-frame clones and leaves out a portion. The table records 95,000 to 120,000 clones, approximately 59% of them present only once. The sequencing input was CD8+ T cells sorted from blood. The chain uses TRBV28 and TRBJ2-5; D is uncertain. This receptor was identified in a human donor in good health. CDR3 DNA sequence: TGTGCCAGCAGTCGACGCGACTTATACCAAGAGACCCAGTACTTC. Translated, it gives CASSRRDLYQETQYF. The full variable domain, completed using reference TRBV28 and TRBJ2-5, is DVKVTQSSRYLVKRTGEKVFLECVQDMDHENMFWYRQDPGLGLRLIYFSYDVKMKEKGDIPEGYSVSREKKERFSLILESASTNQTSMYLCASSRRDLYQETQYFGPGTRLLVL.